This TCR beta chain was retrieved from a study of Ad26.COV2.S vaccination and SARS-CoV-2 variants. Germline CDR1 is LNHDA and CDR2 is SQIVND (reference sequence). Deletions cut 6 bases from V and 5 bases from J, with 22 bases between. The CDR3 contains 16 residues. In this sample, this clone turned up once. This table comes from immunoSEQ multiplex PCR, and its TCRdb copy is limited to in-frame clones, with some not included. Of fewer than 900,000 clones listed, about 89% are singletons. Indicated treatment: about 20 received Ad26.COV2.S at low or high dose, single or two shots; several received placebo; per-sample allocation not given. Sampling was done on day 63 after the first vaccine or placebo injection. Recruitment in Boston yielded a donor of adult age, 18-55 years.

J is TRBJ2-5 and V is TRBV19; the D gene could be TRBD1 or TRBD2 (5 bases each). This sample comprised peripheral blood, obtained in a trial of Ad26.COV2.S vaccine versus placebo. This TCR derives from a person aged 18-60 years who received the Ad26.COV2.S COVID-19 vaccine or a placebo. CDR3 bases: TGTGCCAGTAGCAGGCCCTGGGGCCCGGGGTCGGAGACCCAGTACTTC. The encoded protein is CASSRPWGPGSETQYF.